This TCR beta chain was recovered during a study of CD8 T cells in ankylosing spondylitis. Study-wide findings and caveats: Among TCR beta sequences, a motif of several highly homologous variants appeared characteristic of ankylosing spondylitis blood.

In its sample, this clonotype was seen a few times. Its antigen is unidentified. MiXCR, run by TCRdb on the 5' RACE reads, gives a single entry per CDR3 protein. The sample lists 200,000 to 250,000 distinct CDR3 sequences, around 16% seen once, with about 39% in the top ten. CDR1 SNHLY and CDR2 FYNNEI come from the germline V gene. V was trimmed by 3 bases and J by 5 bases, leaving 28 bases between them. The length of the CDR3 is 19 residues. The chain joins TRBV2 to TRBJ2-5; tentatively, D is TRBD1 (6 bases). This TCR was sampled from a male donor with ankylosing spondylitis. The sequencing input was blood, either unsorted or a sorted T cell fraction (not recorded which). The CDR3 spells CASSDNPPTVLGGDETQYF. In DNA form, the CDR3 reads TGTGCCAGCAGTGATAACCCACCTACAGTGCTAGGGGGTGACGAGACCCAGTACTTC.